The rows below give T cell receptor beta chains drawn from one sample of a study of shared clonotypes between healthy human individuals. The protocol was immunoSEQ multiplex PCR, while the TCRdb copy is restricted to in-frame clones and leaves out a portion. In the table there are more than 2,000,000 clones, over 90% of which are singletons. Material for sequencing was naive CD4+ T cells from PBMCs. Receptor source: a man between 18 and 29 years old in good health. Some clones in this sample may be carry-over from other donors' samples. Both conserved end residues are part of each CDR3. The D gene is left open where the match is weak. Size tells how often a clone was seen (once, few, many) or the class of an expanded clone, and some rows leave it out.

V gene: TRBV11-2; D gene: NA; J gene: TRBJ2-3; clone size: NA; CDR3 DNA: TGTGCCAGCAGCCCCGTGGTGGGGGGACCAGATACGCAGTATTTT; CDR3 protein: CASSPVVGGPDTQYF
V gene: TRBV6-1; D gene: NA; J gene: TRBJ1-1; clone size: NA; CDR3 DNA: TGTGCCAGCAGTGAGAGGGGCAACATGAACACTGAAGCTTTCTTT; CDR3 protein: CASSERGNMNTEAFF
V gene: TRBV5-1; D gene: TRBD2; J gene: TRBJ2-3; clone size: NA; CDR3 DNA: TGCGCCAGCAGCTTGAGCGGGGACTATAGCACAGATACGCAGTATTTT; CDR3 protein: CASSLSGDYSTDTQYF
V gene: TRBV9; D gene: NA; J gene: TRBJ2-6; clone size: NA; CDR3 DNA: TGTGCCAGCAGCGTAGTGCCAGGGGTAGCTGGGGCCAACGTCCTGACTTTC; CDR3 protein: CASSVVPGVAGANVLTF
V gene: TRBV27; D gene: NA; J gene: TRBJ1-5; clone size: NA; CDR3 DNA: TGTGCCAGCAGTTTAAAGGCAGGGGCCAATCAGCCCCAGCATTTT; CDR3 protein: CASSLKAGANQPQHF
V gene: TRBV29-1; D gene: NA; J gene: TRBJ2-7; clone size: NA; CDR3 DNA: TGCAGCGTTGAAGGACCAAACCGAGGGAAGTACTTC; CDR3 protein: CSVEGPNRGKYF
V gene: TRBV9; D gene: TRBD2; J gene: TRBJ2-1; clone size: NA; CDR3 DNA: TGTGCCAGCAGCGGCGGGGGGACTAGCTTGAGCTCCTACAATGAGCAGTTCTTC; CDR3 protein: CASSGGGTSLSSYNEQFF
V gene: TRBV6-1; D gene: NA; J gene: TRBJ1-1; clone size: NA; CDR3 DNA: TGTGCCAGCACCCACTTCGTTACTGAAGCTTTCTTT; CDR3 protein: CASTHFVTEAFF
V gene: TRBV10-3; D gene: NA; J gene: TRBJ1-5; clone size: once; CDR3 DNA: TGTGCCATCAGTGAGTCAGCGGGCAACAGCAATCAGCCCCAGCATTTT; CDR3 protein: CAISESAGNSNQPQHF
V gene: TRBV9; D gene: NA; J gene: TRBJ2-3; clone size: NA; CDR3 DNA: TGTGCCAGCAGCGTCCGGTCGATCACAGATACGCAGTATTTT; CDR3 protein: CASSVRSITDTQYF
V gene: TRBV2; D gene: TRBD1; J gene: TRBJ2-7; clone size: NA; CDR3 DNA: TGTGCCAGCAGTAGACAGACAGGGCCCTACGAGCAGTACTTC; CDR3 protein: CASSRQTGPYEQYF
V gene: TRBV14; D gene: NA; J gene: TRBJ2-5; clone size: NA; CDR3 DNA: TGTGCCAGCAGCCTTTCCGGGACCCAGTACTTC; CDR3 protein: CASSLSGTQYF
V gene: TRBV6-6; D gene: NA; J gene: TRBJ1-5; clone size: NA; CDR3 DNA: TGTGCCAGCAGTTATTTTCCCTGGGGCAATCAGCCCCAGCATTTT; CDR3 protein: CASSYFPWGNQPQHF
V gene: TRBV7-2; D gene: TRBD2; J gene: TRBJ2-1; clone size: NA; CDR3 DNA: TGTGCCAGCAGCTTAGCGCAACTAGCGGTCTACAATGAGCAGTTCTTC; CDR3 protein: CASSLAQLAVYNEQFF
V gene: TRBV2; D gene: TRBD2; J gene: TRBJ2-5; clone size: once; CDR3 DNA: TGTGCCAGCAGACTGAGCGGGATTTTACAAGAGACCCAGTACTTC; CDR3 protein: CASRLSGILQETQYF
V gene: TRBV11-2; D gene: NA; J gene: TRBJ1-5; clone size: NA; CDR3 DNA: TGTGCCAGCAGCTTAGGTGGGTGGCGGGGCTCCCAGCCCCAGCATTTT; CDR3 protein: CASSLGGWRGSQPQHF
V gene: TRBV4-1; D gene: TRBD1; J gene: TRBJ1-5; clone size: NA; CDR3 DNA: TGCGCCAGCAGCCACGGGGGACAGGGGTTTGATCAGCCCCAGCATTTT; CDR3 protein: CASSHGGQGFDQPQHF